This entry lists 25 T cell receptor beta chains sequenced from one sample in a study of lymphopenia after photon versus proton radiotherapy (dated by TCRdb to about 2019). Library prep was done by the immunoSEQ multiplex PCR assay. In its TCRdb copy, this immuneACCESS table keeps in-frame sequences only and misses some clones. Where compared with another copy, unresolved V genes explain less than half of these, and the others have no known cause. The sample table records 35,000 to 40,000 clones; about 84% of these occur just once. The ten top clones hold under 3.5% of the sample. Sequencing was performed on peripheral blood, taken from a patient treated with photon-based radiotherapy. The receptors come from a man aged 50 or older with gastric cancer.

The rearrangement joins TRBV10-1 to TRBJ1-1; tentatively, D is TRBD1 (6 bases). Germline CDR1 reads WNHNN; CDR2 reads SYGVQD (reference sequence). The CDR3 sequence is 13 residues long. The V end was cut by 4 bases, the J end by 7 bases, with 13 bases between. This CDR3 is CASSVAGAIEAFF. CDR3 coding DNA: TGCGCCAGCAGTGTGGCAGGGGCTATTGAAGCTTTCTTT.

The chain recombines TRBV6-6 with TRBJ2-1; D not certain. The CDR3 runs to 11 residues. The germline V gene encodes CDR1 MNHNY and CDR2 SVGAGI (reference sequence). V lost 4 bases and J 6 bases, leaving 4 bases between the germline ends. CDR3 sequence: CASSLGNEQFF. CDR3 DNA sequence: TGTGCCAGCAGTTTGGGCAATGAGCAGTTCTTC.

The chain recombines TRBV5-1 with TRBJ1-2, with D perhaps TRBD1 (5 bases). Trimming took off 0 bases at V and 3 bases at J, with 9 bases between the two ends. This CDR3 spans 14 amino acids. Germline values: CDR1 SGHRS, CDR2 YFSETQ. CDR3 DNA: TGCGCCAGCAGCTTGGTCAGGGATTACTATGGCTACACCTTC. It codes for CASSLVRDYYGYTF.

The chain uses TRBV10-2 and TRBJ2-7; 8 nucleotides line up with TRBD2. Germline CDR1 and CDR2: WSHSY and SAAADI. This CDR3 contains 15 residues. The V gene end was trimmed by 6 bases and the J gene end by 0 bases; junction bases not matched to a gene: 7. CDR3 coding DNA: TGCGCCAGCAGGGAAAATAGCGGGACCTCCTACGAGCAGTACTTC. This gives the protein CASRENSGTSYEQYF.

V and J are TRBV19 and TRBJ2-3, with D tentatively TRBD2 (6 bases). V lost 4 bases to trimming and J lost 0 bases, with 14 bases between them. There are 16 residues in the CDR3. The germline V gene encodes CDR1 LNHDA and CDR2 SQIVND (reference sequence). This chain's CDR3 is CASSTPWGGSTDTQYF. CDR3 coding DNA: TGTGCCAGTAGTACCCCTTGGGGAGGCAGCACAGATACGCAGTATTTT.

The chain employs TRBV2 and TRBJ1-4; D may be TRBD1 (5 bases). The CDR3 has 14 amino acids. V was clipped by 5 bases and J by 4 bases, with 11 bases between them. Germline V gene lookup returns CDR1 SNHLY and CDR2 FYNNEI. CDR3: CASSLGLLNEKLFF. The CDR3 DNA is TGTGCCAGCAGTTTGGGACTGCTTAATGAAAAACTGTTTTTT.

The CDR3, as DNA: TGTGCCAGCAGTACCTCGGGACTAGCGGGAGAGACCCAGTACTTC. Residues: CASSTSGLAGETQYF. The chain recombines TRBV6-5 with TRBJ2-5, with 12 nucleotides matching TRBD2. V gave up 5 bases and J gave up 4 bases; unmatched junction bases: 5. Looked up from germline, CDR1 is MNHEY and CDR2 is SVGAGI. The CDR3 is 15 residues long.

The chain recombines TRBV11-2 with TRBJ2-5; D unclear. CDR1 SGHAT and CDR2 FQNNGV come from the germline V gene. Trimming pared 1 base from V and 1 base from J, leaving 7 bases between. The CDR3 length is 14 residues. Here the CDR3 reads CASSLAPAQETQYF. The CDR3 DNA follows: TGTGCCAGCAGCTTAGCTCCCGCCCAAGAGACCCAGTACTTC.

The rearrangement links TRBV18 to TRBJ2-7; 11 positions match TRBD2. This CDR3 comprises 15 residues. Losses at the gene ends were 2 bases for V and 3 bases for J; bases not matched to a gene: 3. Germline lookup yields CDR1 KGHSH and CDR2 LQKENI. DNA for the CDR3: TGTGCCAGCTCACCAGCCGGGACTAGCGGCTACGAGCAGTACTTC. It translates to CASSPAGTSGYEQYF.

The gene calls are TRBV6-1 and TRBJ2-7, with TRBD2 matching 13 bases. Germline V gene sequence: CDR1 MNHNS, CDR2 SASEGT. Trimming cost V 7 bases and J 1 base; bases outside gene matches: 4. The CDR3 covers 15 residues. The CDR3 spells CASTALAGGSYEQYF. CDR3 in DNA: TGTGCCAGCACCGCACTAGCGGGAGGGTCCTACGAGCAGTACTTC.

The CDR3 nucleotides read TGTGCCAGCAGCTTGGGGACTAGCGTTAGGGATGAGCAGTTCTTC. Translated, it gives CASSLGTSVRDEQFF. The V and J genes are TRBV7-9 and TRBJ2-1; 10 positions agree with TRBD2. V was clipped by 3 bases and J by 8 bases; unmatched bases: 7. The V gene's germline CDR1 is SEHNR and CDR2 FQNEAQ (reference sequence). The CDR3 covers 15 residues.

The genes are TRBV2 and TRBJ2-1, with D hard to call. This CDR3 has 13 amino acids. CDR1 and CDR2 (germline): SNHLY, FYNNEI. This CDR3 is CALSPGGYNEQFF. The CDR3 bases are TGTGCGCTCTCTCCGGGCGGCTACAATGAGCAGTTCTTC.

V and J are TRBV9 and TRBJ1-2, with a weak D call TRBD1 (5 bases). This CDR3 contains 15 residues. Trimming cost V 7 bases and J 2 bases, with 18 bases left between them. CDR1 and CDR2 (germline): SGDLS, YYNGEE. CDR3 DNA: TGTGCCAGCCACACACCGCGGGACCTAAACTATGGCTACACCTTC. The encoded protein is CASHTPRDLNYGYTF.

The chain couples TRBV5-6 to TRBJ1-5; TRBD1 matches at 7 bases. CDR3 length: 14 amino acids. Germline V gene data show CDR1 as SGHDT and CDR2 as YYEEEE. V was clipped by 2 bases and J by 12 bases; unmatched bases: 11. The CDR3 here is CASSFAGQALFQHF. In nucleotides, the CDR3 is TGTGCCAGCAGCTTCGCTGGACAGGCCCTTTTCCAGCATTTT.

The gene calls are TRBV5-6 and TRBJ1-1; D is unclear. Germline CDR1 SGHDT, CDR2 YYEEEE. The CDR3 has 14 residues. V was pared by 3 bases and J by 4 bases, with 13 bases between. CDR3 sequence (DNA): TGTGCCAGCAGCTCCCCCGGGGTTGGCACTGAAGCTTTCTTT. Protein: CASSSPGVGTEAFF.

The chain uses TRBV15 and TRBJ2-6; the D gene is possibly TRBD1 (6 bases). V was cut by 3 bases and J by 0 bases, with 15 bases left in between. CDR3 length: 18 residues. Germline lookup yields CDR1 LNHNV and CDR2 YYDKDF (reference sequence). CDR3 in amino acids: CATSSRTAEGSGANVLTF. The DNA for the CDR3 is TGTGCCACCAGCAGTCGGACAGCCGAGGGCTCTGGGGCCAACGTCCTGACTTTC. The complete variable domain, with remaining parts taken from reference TRBV15 and TRBJ2-6, reads DAMVIQNPRYQVTQFGKPVTLSCSQTLNHNVMYWYQQKSSQAPKLLFHYYDKDFNNEADTPDNFQSRRPNTSFCFLDIRSPGLGDTAMYLCATSSRTAEGSGANVLTFGAGSRLTVL.

J is TRBJ2-5 and V is TRBV29-1; the D call may be TRBD1 or TRBD2 (5 bases each). Germline V lookup: CDR1 SQVTM, CDR2 ANQGSEA. The CDR3 extends over 11 amino acids. Deletions cut 4 bases from V and 2 bases from J, with 5 bases between. Here the CDR3 reads CSVGGQETQYF. The CDR3 nucleotides read TGCAGCGTTGGGGGGCAAGAGACCCAGTACTTC.

The chain combines TRBV15 with TRBJ1-4, with D possibly TRBD1 on 5 matching bases. The V and J ends lost 3 bases and 0 bases respectively, with 11 bases between them. The CDR3 covers 16 residues. The V gene's germline CDR1 is LNHNV and CDR2 YYDKDF (reference sequence). CDR3 DNA: TGTGCCACCAGCAGTCAGAAGACAGCAACTAATGAAAAACTGTTTTTT. As protein: CATSSQKTATNEKLFF.

CDR3 DNA: TGTGCCAGCAGCCAAGGCCGGGCGTGGGAGACCCAGTACTTC. This codes for CASSQGRAWETQYF. The chain is built from TRBV5-6 and TRBJ2-5; D gene ambiguous. V was pared by 4 bases and J by 5 bases, with 15 bases between. In germline, CDR1 is SGHDT, CDR2 YYEEEE. There are 14 residues in the CDR3.

V is TRBV10-3 and J is TRBJ2-1; TRBD1 matches 7 bases. Germline CDR1 and CDR2: ENHRY and SYGVKD. CDR3 length: 14 amino acids. The V segment lost 10 bases and the J segment 5 bases; nucleotides outside the gene matches: 11. The CDR3 DNA reads as TGTGCCACTCTTCGCTCAGGGGGTAACAATGAGCAGTTCTTC. As protein: CATLRSGGNNEQFF.

The chain employs TRBV5-1 and TRBJ2-3; 8 nucleotides align to TRBD2. V gave up 4 bases and J gave up 2 bases; unmatched junction bases: 12. Looked up from germline, CDR1 is SGHRS and CDR2 is YFSETQ. CDR3 size: 17 residues. This CDR3 reads CASSGNRGLALTDTQYF. In DNA, the CDR3 is TGCGCCAGCAGCGGAAACAGAGGACTAGCACTCACAGATACGCAGTATTTT.

The gene calls are TRBV28 and TRBJ2-1; 9 positions agree with TRBD1. The V gene end was trimmed by 6 bases and the J gene end by 4 bases; junction bases not matched to a gene: 10. The CDR3 is 16 residues long. Germline V lookup: CDR1 MDHEN, CDR2 SYDVKM. In DNA form, the CDR3 reads TGTGCCAGCAGCCAACAGACAGGGGGATGGTACAATGAGCAGTTCTTC. Its translation is CASSQQTGGWYNEQFF.

The chain uses TRBV7-3 and TRBJ2-2, with 9 bases matching TRBD1. Trimming removed 5 bases from V and 6 bases from J; junction bases left unmatched: 10. This CDR3 contains 16 residues. The V gene's germline CDR1 is SGHTA and CDR2 FQGTGA. CDR3 sequence reads: CASSRLPGQGSGELFF. The CDR3 coding sequence is TGTGCCAGCAGCCGCCTCCCAGGACAGGGGTCCGGGGAGCTGTTTTTT.

The chain combines TRBV28 with TRBJ2-5; TRBD2 might be the D (6 bases). CDR1 and CDR2 (germline): MDHEN, SYDVKM. Trimming took 4 bases from V and 10 from J, leaving 13 bases between them. The CDR3 has 12 amino acids. The CDR3 region is CASSWAGGNQYF. The CDR3 DNA follows: TGTGCCAGCAGTTGGGCCGGGGGTAACCAGTACTTC.

The chain employs TRBV28 and TRBJ1-3; no clear D. Germline CDR1 is MDHEN and CDR2 is SYDVKM. V was pared by 3 bases and J by 0 bases, with 6 bases between. This CDR3 spans 14 amino acids. The CDR3 region is CASSLGGSGNTIYF. DNA of the CDR3: TGTGCCAGCAGTTTGGGAGGCTCTGGAAACACCATATATTTT.